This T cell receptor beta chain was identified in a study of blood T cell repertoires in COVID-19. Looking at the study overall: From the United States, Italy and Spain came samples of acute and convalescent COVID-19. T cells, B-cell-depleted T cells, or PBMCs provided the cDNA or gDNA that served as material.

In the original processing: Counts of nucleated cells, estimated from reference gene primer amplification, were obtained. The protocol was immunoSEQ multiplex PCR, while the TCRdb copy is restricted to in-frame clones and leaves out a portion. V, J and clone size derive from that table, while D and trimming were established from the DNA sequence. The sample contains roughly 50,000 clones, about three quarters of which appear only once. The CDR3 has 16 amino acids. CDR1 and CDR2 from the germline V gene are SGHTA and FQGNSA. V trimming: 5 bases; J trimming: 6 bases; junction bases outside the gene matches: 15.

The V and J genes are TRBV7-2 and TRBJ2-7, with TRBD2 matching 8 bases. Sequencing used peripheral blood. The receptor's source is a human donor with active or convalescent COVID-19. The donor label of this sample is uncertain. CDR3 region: CASSLRRSGSEGEQYF. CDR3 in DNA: TGTGCCAGCAGCCTCCGCCGGAGCGGGAGTGAGGGCGAGCAGTACTTC.